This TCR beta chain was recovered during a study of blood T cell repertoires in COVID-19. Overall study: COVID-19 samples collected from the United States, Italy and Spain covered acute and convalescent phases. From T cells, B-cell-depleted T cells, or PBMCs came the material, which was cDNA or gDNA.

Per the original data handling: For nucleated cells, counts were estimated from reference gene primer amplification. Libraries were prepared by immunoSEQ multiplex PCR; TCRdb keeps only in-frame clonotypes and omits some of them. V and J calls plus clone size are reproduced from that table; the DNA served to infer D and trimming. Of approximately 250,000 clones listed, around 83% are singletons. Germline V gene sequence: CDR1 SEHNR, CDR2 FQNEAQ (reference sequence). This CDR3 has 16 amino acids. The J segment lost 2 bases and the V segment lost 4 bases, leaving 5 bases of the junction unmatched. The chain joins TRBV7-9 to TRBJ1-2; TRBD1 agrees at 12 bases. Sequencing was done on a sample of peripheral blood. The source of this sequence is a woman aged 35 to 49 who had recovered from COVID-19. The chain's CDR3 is CASSSTGTGGNYGYTF. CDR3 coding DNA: TGTGCCAGCAGCTCCACCGGGACAGGGGGCAACTATGGCTACACCTTC.